One sample yielded the 11 T cell receptor beta chains listed below, sequenced in a study of beta chain features in type 1 diabetes. Study observations and caveats: Shorter TCRB CDR3s, moderately but significantly so, were found in Type 1 diabetes patients in all four CD4+ subsets.

Reverse transcription of all isolated RNA meant that expressed TCRB transcripts were sequenced. The protocol was immunoSEQ multiplex PCR, while the TCRdb copy is restricted to in-frame clones and leaves out a portion. The data show about 180,000 clones, 7% to 9% seen once. These receptors' targets are unknown. The sample consisted of central memory CD4+ T cells from blood. All receptors derive from a young man with type 1 diabetes.

This clone was counted between two and nine times. The chain carries TRBV28 and TRBJ1-4, with D unclear. The CDR3 is 11 amino acids. V dropped 3 bases and J dropped 8 bases, with 4 bases sitting between them. Germline V gene lookup returns CDR1 MDHEN and CDR2 SYDVKM. CDR3 amino acids: CASSFREKLFF. CDR3 sequence (DNA): TGTGCCAGCAGTTTTAGAGAAAAACTGTTTTTT.

This clone came up a few times. This chain uses TRBV6-1 with TRBJ2-7, with D perhaps matching TRBD2 (5 bases). The germline V gene has CDR1 MNHNS and CDR2 SASEGT. The length of the CDR3 is 11 residues. Trimming left V 7 bases short and J 6 bases short, with 10 bases between. CDR3 DNA: TGTGCCAGCAACGGAGGCGGCGAGCAGTACTTC. It yields the protein CASNGGGEQYF.

This clone was seen more than once but under ten times. This chain joins TRBV28 and TRBJ1-2, with D possibly TRBD1 on 5 matching bases. There are 14 residues in the CDR3. Trimming removed 3 bases at V and 6 bases at J, with 14 bases between. Germline CDR1 reads MDHEN; CDR2 reads SYDVKM. The CDR3 spells CASSFSRQGNGYTF. CDR3 sequence (DNA): TGTGCCAGCAGTTTTTCCCGGCAGGGCAATGGCTACACCTTC.

V is TRBV18 and J is TRBJ1-5; D possibly corresponds to TRBD1 (6 bases). CDR1 KGHSH and CDR2 LQKENI come from the germline V gene. V lost 6 bases and J lost 5, with 11 bases in between. CDR3 length: 13 amino acids. The CDR3 region is CASSQGPYQPQHF. The CDR3 DNA sequence: TGTGCCAGCTCCCAGGGGCCGTATCAGCCCCAGCATTTT.

The V call is TRBV7-9, the J call TRBJ2-3; TRBD2 agrees at 10 bases. After removal of 3 bases from V and 7 bases from J, the junction contained 7 bases not matched to a gene. The V gene's germline CDR1 is SEHNR and CDR2 FQNEAQ (reference sequence). The CDR3 totals 15 residues. The CDR3 nucleotides are TGTGCCAGCAGCTTGACTAGCGGGCGCGCAAATACGCAGTATTTT. It codes for CASSLTSGRANTQYF. The entire variable domain, with the rest obtained from reference TRBV7-9 and TRBJ2-3, is as follows: DTGVSQNPRHKITKRGQNVTFRCDPISEHNRLYWYRQTLGQGPEFLTYFQNEAQLEKSRLLSDRFSAERPKGSFSTLEIQRTEQGDSAMYLCASSLTSGRANTQYFGPGTRLTVL.

This clone was seen more than once but under ten times. The chain combines TRBV30 with TRBJ2-1; 10 nucleotides align to TRBD1. This CDR3 has 16 residues. V was clipped by 3 bases and J by 3 bases; unmatched bases: 8. CDR1 GTSNPN and CDR2 SVGIG come from the germline V gene (reference sequence). The chain's CDR3 is CAWSQIGDRGYNEQFF. The CDR3 region has the DNA TGTGCCTGGAGCCAAATTGGGGACAGGGGCTACAATGAGCAGTTCTTC.

This clone was counted ten times or more. The rearrangement joins TRBV18 to TRBJ2-3; the match to TRBD2 covers 10 bases. Trimming cost V 3 bases and J 4 bases; bases outside gene matches: 4. This CDR3 is 15 amino acids long. Looked up from germline, CDR1 is KGHSH and CDR2 is LQKENI. The DNA of the CDR3 is TGTGCCAGCTCACCGAGCGGGGGGGCAGCAGATACGCAGTATTTT. Its translation: CASSPSGGAADTQYF.

The chain couples TRBV5-4 to TRBJ2-3, with TRBD2 matching 7 bases. This CDR3 has 16 residues. The germline gives CDR1 SGHNT, CDR2 YYREEE (reference sequence). The V and J ends lost 0 bases and 0 bases, in that order; junction bases with no gene match: 4. Here the CDR3 reads CASSLVGGSSTDTQYF. The CDR3 bases are TGTGCCAGCAGCTTGGTTGGCGGGAGTAGCACAGATACGCAGTATTTT.

This clone came up a few times. The genes are TRBV30 and TRBJ1-2, with D possibly being TRBD1 (5 bases). Trimming pared 5 bases from V and 0 bases from J, leaving 10 bases between. Germline CDR1 reads GTSNPN; CDR2 reads SVGIG (reference sequence). The CDR3 has 13 residues. DNA of the CDR3: TGTGCCTGGGTGACGGGGGCTAACTATGGCTACACCTTC. Translation gives CAWVTGANYGYTF.

In this sample, this clone turned up a few times. Other DNA sequences in the same sample also yield this CDR3. The CDR3, as DNA: TGTGCCAGCAGCTCCGGACTAGCAACAGATACGCAGTATTTT. Encoded protein: CASSSGLATDTQYF. This chain uses TRBV7-2 with TRBJ2-3, with 8 nucleotides matching TRBD2. Germline CDR1 and CDR2: SGHTA and FQGNSA. The CDR3 runs to 14 residues. V lost 4 bases to trimming and J lost 3 bases; unmatched junction nucleotides: 3.

This clone has more than one count but fewer than ten. The chain carries TRBV5-1 and TRBJ2-5, with TRBD2 matching 7 bases. The V and J ends lost 0 bases and 3 bases, in that order; junction bases with no gene match: 2. Germline V gene lookup returns CDR1 SGHRS and CDR2 YFSETQ. This CDR3 has 14 residues. CDR3 nucleotide sequence: TGCGCCAGCAGCTTGGCTCGGGGGGAAGAGACCCAGTACTTC. It encodes CASSLARGEETQYF.